This T cell receptor (beta chain) was captured in a study of PD-1 blockade in classical Hodgkin lymphoma. About the study: Nivolumab dosing for patients was 3 mg/kg, administered intravenously every 2 weeks. Whole-study findings and limits: Reasons behind the repertoire differences stay unclear, perhaps disease activity or earlier therapy. CD8+ TCR diversity did not rise significantly by C4D1, unlike CD4+. Complete responders' baseline diversity resembled that of newly diagnosed patients.

Relapse after autologous stem cell transplantation occurred in every patient, and brentuximab vedotin exposure varied. Investigators isolated CD4+ T cells from thawed PBMCs through magnetic negative selection. Details on this clone: Its antigen is still unknown.

The ends were cut back, 4 bases at V and 7 bases at J, with 17 bases in the middle. This CDR3 contains 14 residues. Germline V lookup: CDR1 SGHDT, CDR2 YYEEEE. Generated by immunoSEQ multiplex PCR, the TCRdb table keeps only in-frame clones and is missing some. The sample shows around 36,000 clones, around nine tenths of them seen only once. The J gene is TRBJ1-1, the V gene TRBV5-6; D not certain. This sequence was found in a human donor with classical Hodgkin lymphoma. This sample comprised CD4+ T cells from blood, obtained at baseline. The CDR3 loop reads CASSIRVTRGEAFF. CDR3 coding DNA: TGTGCCAGCAGCATCCGGGTCACGCGGGGTGAAGCTTTCTTT.